This T cell receptor (beta chain) was profiled in a study of human T cells and chemical hapten exposure. Treatment of the sample: therapeutic diphenylcyclopropenone sensitization with weekly scalp DPC. Total RNA extraction was carried out from unfractionated whole blood. The CDR3 has 15 amino acids. CDR1 and CDR2 (germline): DFQATT, SNEGSKA (reference sequence). Trimming took 6 bases from V and 5 from J, leaving 23 bases between them. The library tagged individual cDNA molecules with unique molecular identifiers. A single record per CDR3 protein comes from TCRdb applying MiXCR to the reads. The table has approximately 4,100 distinct CDR3 sequences, around 49% seen once.

This clonotype originated in an adult with alopecia areata. Some clones in this sample may be carry-over from other donors' samples. This table probably holds off-target reads from a library built for another chain. Sequencing used whole blood, obtained before DPC sensitization or 2, 6, or about 24 weeks after (not recorded which). The V and J genes are TRBV20-1 and TRBJ2-7, with D possibly called TRBD1 or TRBD2 (5 bases each). Written as DNA, the CDR3 is TGCAGTGCAATCGACGGGGCCAGGGTAGAGAACGAGCAGTACTTC. This gives the protein CSAIDGARVENEQYF.